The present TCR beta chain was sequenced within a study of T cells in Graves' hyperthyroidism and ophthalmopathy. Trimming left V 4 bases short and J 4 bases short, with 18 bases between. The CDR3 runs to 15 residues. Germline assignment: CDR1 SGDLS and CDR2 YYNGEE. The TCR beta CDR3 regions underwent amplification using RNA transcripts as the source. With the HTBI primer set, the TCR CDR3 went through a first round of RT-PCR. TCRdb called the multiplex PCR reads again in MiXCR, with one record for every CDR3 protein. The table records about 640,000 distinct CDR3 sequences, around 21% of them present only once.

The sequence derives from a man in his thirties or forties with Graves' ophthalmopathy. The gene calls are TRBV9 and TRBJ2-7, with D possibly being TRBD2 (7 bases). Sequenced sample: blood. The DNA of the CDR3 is TGTGCCAGCAGCTTGGCCGGGGGGCGCGTTTACGAGCAGTACTTC. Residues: CASSLAGGRVYEQYF.